This T cell receptor (beta chain) is drawn from a study of PD-1 blockade in classical Hodgkin lymphoma. Findings of the study overall: Newly diagnosed patients had diversity similar to the baseline diversity of complete responders. Possible causes of repertoire differences, disease activity or prior therapy, remain undefined.

Every patient was affected by relapse after autologous stem cell transplantation, while exposure to brentuximab vedotin was not uniform. Best outcomes ranged across complete response, partial response and progressive disease. Concerning this clone: Its antigen is undetermined.

V dropped 2 bases and J dropped 0 bases, with 10 bases sitting between them. Looked up from germline, CDR1 is KGHSH and CDR2 is LQKENI. This CDR3 is 16 amino acids long. Sequencing used immunoSEQ multiplex PCR; TCRdb keeps in-frame clones, though not all of them. Of about 100,000 clones in the sample, about 89% were seen once. The receptor's source is a human donor with classical Hodgkin lymphoma. The sample in question was peripheral blood mononuclear cells (PBMCs), obtained before the second cycle of nivolumab. The chain joins TRBV18 to TRBJ2-2; D gene unclear. This CDR3 reads CASSPVRNANTGELFF. The CDR3 DNA is TGTGCCAGCTCACCAGTACGGAACGCGAACACCGGGGAGCTGTTTTTT.